One and the same sample provided the 8 T cell receptor beta chains below, sequenced in a study of response to subunit inactivated influenza vaccine (dated by TCRdb to 2016 to 2019). Receptors were amplified or captured by RT-PCR. Instrument used: Illumina HiSeq 2500. TCRdb trimmed the raw reads at Q25, called clones with MiXCR and kept productive beta chains. Every CDR3 protein is listed once, alongside the most common genes and DNA of its rows. Recorded for this sample are just under 550,000 distinct CDR3 sequences; around 25% of them occurred a single time. Clones ranked in the top ten supply approximately 3% of the sample. These same records also appear under a second study, on T cells expressing NK-cell markers. As the second publication notes: 5'RACE template switching, by which a universal primer site and unique molecular identifiers were added, was used to make TCR beta cDNA libraries.

The material was CD4+ T cells sorted from PBMCs, obtained about 11 days after vaccination. All receptors come from a man aged 50-59 years who received an inactivated influenza vaccine. Donor details come from another sample of the same person, matched by shared clones.

This clonotype came up a few times. The chain employs TRBV28 and TRBJ2-2; D unresolved. CDR1 MDHEN and CDR2 SYDVKM come from the germline V gene. The V end was cut by 6 bases, the J end by 6 bases, with 14 bases between. The CDR3 spans 14 residues. The CDR3 nucleotides are TGTGCCAGCAGCGATGTTCGCGTCGCCGGGGAGCTGTTTTTT. Translating gives CASSDVRVAGELFF.

The rearrangement links TRBV29-1 to TRBJ2-2, with 7 positions matching TRBD2. This CDR3 is 12 amino acids long. Germline CDR1 reads SQVTM; CDR2 reads ANQGSEA. With V trimmed by 7 bases and J by 4 bases, 3 bases remained unmatched. The CDR3 sequence: CSAGGGTGELFF. CDR3 bases: TGCAGCGCAGGCGGGGGCACCGGGGAGCTGTTTTTT.

This clonotype was detected only a few times. This chain joins TRBV5-1 and TRBJ2-3; tentatively, D is TRBD1 (7 bases). This CDR3 has 14 residues. Germline-derived CDR1 and CDR2 are SGHRS and YFSETQ. Trimming stripped 4 bases from V and 3 bases from J, with 12 bases between. The CDR3 sequence is CASSQTGRTDTQYF. CDR3 bases: TGCGCCAGCAGCCAGACAGGGAGGACAGATACGCAGTATTTT.

This chain uses TRBV5-1 with TRBJ2-5; D is undetermined. CDR1 is SGHRS, CDR2 YFSETQ, per germline. The CDR3 is 15 amino acids. V was cut by 0 bases and J by 2 bases, with 11 bases left in between. CDR3 sequence reads: CASSLEVGRQETQYF. CDR3 DNA: TGCGCCAGCAGCTTGGAGGTCGGCAGACAAGAGACCCAGTACTTC.

The CDR3 sequence is CASAKGQETQYF. In nucleotides, the CDR3 is TGTGCCAGTGCAAAGGGCCAAGAGACCCAGTACTTC. This chain links TRBV18 with TRBJ2-5; D not certain. V was cut by 9 bases and J by 1 base, with 9 bases left in between. Germline V gives CDR1 KGHSH, CDR2 LQKENI. CDR3 length: 12 amino acids.

This clonotype turned up a few times. The chain joins TRBV6-5 to TRBJ2-1; a possible D gene is TRBD2 (6 bases). Trimming removed 4 bases at V and 4 bases at J, with 20 bases between. Germline loops: CDR1 MNHEY, CDR2 SVGAGI. This CDR3 comprises 17 residues. Here the CDR3 reads CASSSQMTRRAYNEQFF. CDR3 DNA sequence: TGTGCCAGCAGTTCACAGATGACTAGGCGGGCGTACAATGAGCAGTTCTTC.

The V call is TRBV5-8, the J call TRBJ2-1; TRBD2 is a possible D gene (8 bases). Germline V CDR1 and CDR2: SGHTS, YDEGEE. The CDR3 spans 15 residues. Trimming took off 4 bases at V and 9 bases at J, with 20 bases between the two ends. The CDR3 nucleotides are TGTGCCAGCAGCCCCCGGACAGGCCGGGGGGGTGAGCAGTTCTTC. Translated: CASSPRTGRGGEQFF.

V and J are TRBV12-5 and TRBJ2-2; no clear D. CDR1 and CDR2 from the germline V gene are LGHNT and FRNRAP. Trimming shortened V by 5 bases and J by 6 bases, and 13 bases separated the two germline ends. The CDR3 length is 14 residues. The DNA for the CDR3 is TGTGCTAGTGGTGTTGGCGTGCGGTCCGGGGAGCTGTTTTTT. Encoded protein: CASGVGVRSGELFF.